The 23 T cell receptor beta chains listed next were all sequenced from one sample in a study of shared clonotypes between healthy human individuals. Repertoires were generated with immunoSEQ multiplex PCR, while TCRdb's copy carries only in-frame clones and drops some. The sample yields around 200,000 clones, roughly 91% seen once. Material for sequencing was naive CD4+ T cells sorted from blood. The sample's subset: CD45RA+ positively selected. Receptor source: a woman aged 25 to 39 in good health.

V gene TRBV4-1 combines with J gene TRBJ2-7; 8 nucleotides agree with TRBD2. J lost 12 bases, V lost 3 bases, and 7 bases had no gene match. Germline CDR1 is MGHRA and CDR2 is YSYEKL. This CDR3 region has 12 residues. The CDR3 is CASSQAGGALYF. CDR3 nucleotide sequence: TGCGCCAGCAGCCAGGCGGGAGGCGCCTTGTACTTC.

This chain connects TRBV7-9 to TRBJ1-2; 7 nucleotides align to TRBD1. V lost 5 bases, J lost 0 bases, and 9 bases stayed unmatched. The CDR3 length is 16 residues. Germline-derived CDR1 and CDR2 are SEHNR and FQNEAQ (reference sequence). In DNA, the CDR3 is TGTGCCAGCAGCCCCACTGACAGGGCCCCTAACTATGGCTACACCTTC. Encoded protein: CASSPTDRAPNYGYTF.

V usage is TRBV18 and J usage is TRBJ1-4; D not resolved. V lost 3 bases to trimming and J lost 5 bases, with 13 bases between them. Germline CDR1 and CDR2: KGHSH and LQKENI. This CDR3 has 15 residues. The CDR3 is CASSPLESLNEKLFF. The CDR3 region has the DNA TGTGCCAGCTCACCCTTGGAGAGCCTCAATGAAAAACTGTTTTTT. Variable domain in full (rest from reference TRBV18 and TRBJ1-4): NAGVMQNPRHLVRRRGQEARLRCSPMKGHSHVYWYRQLPEEGLKFMVYLQKENIIDESGMPKERFSAEFPKEGPSILRIQQVVRGDSAAYFCASSPLESLNEKLFFGSGTQLSVL.

This clone was observed a few times. The CDR3 region is CASSPGAGTGGAVEQYF. The CDR3 DNA reads TGTGCCAGCAGCCCCGGCGCCGGGACAGGGGGCGCGGTCGAGCAGTACTTC. The J gene is TRBJ2-7, the V gene TRBV5-4, with 12 bases aligning to TRBD1. The junction had 14 bases not matched to a gene; V was cut back by 4 bases and J by 6 bases. The CDR3 totals 17 residues. CDR1 and CDR2 from the germline V gene are SGHNT and YYREEE (reference sequence).

This clone was seen just once. This chain uses TRBV5-6 with TRBJ1-4; tentative D call: TRBD1 (5 bases). Germline CDR1 SGHDT, CDR2 YYEEEE. V was shortened by 3 bases and J by 8 bases, with 17 bases between the two germline ends. The CDR3 has 15 residues. The CDR3 DNA reads TGTGCCAGCAGCTCTCCCCAGGGAGATGGCGAAAAACTGTTTTTT. Amino acids: CASSSPQGDGEKLFF.

On this clone: This sample includes further DNA sequences coding for the same CDR3. The rearrangement links TRBV5-1 to TRBJ1-1; D is possibly TRBD1 (5 bases). Germline lookup yields CDR1 SGHRS and CDR2 YFSETQ. V lost 2 bases to trimming and J lost 0 bases, with 8 bases between them. The CDR3 spans 14 residues. The CDR3 reads CASSFGQLNTEAFF. The CDR3 nucleotides are TGCGCCAGCAGCTTTGGACAATTGAACACTGAAGCTTTCTTT.

The chain couples TRBV5-1 to TRBJ2-5; 7 nucleotides align to TRBD2. Germline V lookup: CDR1 SGHRS, CDR2 YFSETQ. The CDR3 totals 16 residues. J gave up 4 bases and V 0 bases, and 9 bases lay outside the gene matches. The CDR3: CASSLEVRESGETQYF. The CDR3 coding sequence is TGCGCCAGCAGCTTGGAGGTGCGGGAGTCGGGAGAGACCCAGTACTTC.

The chain carries TRBV5-6 and TRBJ2-7; 8 nucleotides align to TRBD1. V lost 4 bases, J lost 3 bases, and 3 bases stayed unmatched. The germline V gene encodes CDR1 SGHDT and CDR2 YYEEEE. CDR3 size: 13 residues. Written as DNA, the CDR3 is TGTGCCAGCAGCACAGGGGGAGTCTACGAGCAGTACTTC. This gives the protein CASSTGGVYEQYF.

The chain has TRBV6-5 and TRBJ1-1; no reliable D call. The length of the CDR3 is 14 residues. Germline V lookup: CDR1 MNHEY, CDR2 SVGAGI. The V end was cut by 2 bases, the J end by 0 bases, with 7 bases between. CDR3 in amino acids: CASSYGYMNTEAFF. The CDR3 nucleotides read TGTGCCAGCAGTTACGGGTACATGAACACTGAAGCTTTCTTT.

The genes are TRBV11-2 and TRBJ2-7; no firm D call. The germline CDR1 and CDR2 sequences are SGHAT and FQNNGV. Trimming cost V 0 bases and J 3 bases, with 12 bases left between them. The CDR3 has 15 residues. CDR3 sequence: CASSLDRRLGYEQYF. The CDR3 DNA reads TGTGCCAGCAGCTTAGATCGGCGATTGGGCTACGAGCAGTACTTC.

V gene TRBV5-1 combines with J gene TRBJ2-2; TRBD2 is a possible D gene (6 bases). The CDR3 length is 14 residues. V was shortened by 4 bases and J by 3 bases, with 10 bases between the two germline ends. CDR1 SGHRS and CDR2 YFSETQ come from the germline V gene. The DNA of the CDR3 is TGCGCCAGCAGCCGGGAGACAGACACCGGGGAGCTGTTTTTT. As protein: CASSRETDTGELFF.

V is TRBV28 and J is TRBJ2-7; TRBD1 matches at 9 bases. Germline V gene lookup returns CDR1 MDHEN and CDR2 SYDVKM. The CDR3 totals 13 residues. The CDR3 DNA is TGTGTCACCAGTCCGGGACAGGGCCACGAGCAGTACTTC. This sequence encodes CVTSPGQGHEQYF.

V gene TRBV21-1 combines with J gene TRBJ1-6; the table's D call of TRBD1 was not tested on the DNA. TRBV21-1 is tagged as a pseudogene. The CDR3 length is 14 residues. DNA for the CDR3: TGTGCCAGCAGCAAAGCAGGCAGGAATTCACCCCTCCACTTT. Residues: CASSKAGRNSPLHF.

CDR3 sequence reads: CASRTGQTAANEKLFF. In DNA, the CDR3 is TGTGCCAGCAGGACGGGACAGACCGCAGCTAATGAAAAACTGTTTTTT. This chain connects TRBV27 to TRBJ1-4; TRBD1 matches 7 bases. Germline V gene lookup returns CDR1 MNHEY and CDR2 SMNVEV (reference sequence). V trimming: 6 bases; J trimming: 3 bases; junction bases outside the gene matches: 10. There are 16 residues in the CDR3.

This chain joins TRBV7-9 and TRBJ1-1; no clear D gene. Germline CDR1 SEHNR, CDR2 FQNEAQ (reference sequence). Deletions cut 2 bases from V and 6 bases from J, with 7 bases between. There are 12 residues in the CDR3. CDR3 bases: TGTGCCAGCAGCTTAAGCGCCCCTGAAGCTTTCTTT. This encodes CASSLSAPEAFF.

V gene TRBV13 combines with J gene TRBJ2-1, with D hard to call. The V end lost 1 base, the J end lost 1 base, and 8 bases lay between the germline ends. CDR3 size: 15 residues. Germline V gene data show CDR1 as PRHDT and CDR2 as FYEKMQ (reference sequence). CDR3 sequence: CASSLAESSYNEQFF. DNA of the CDR3: TGTGCCAGCAGCTTAGCGGAATCGTCCTACAATGAGCAGTTCTTC. Supplemented by reference TRBV13 and TRBJ2-1, the full variable domain reads AAGVIQSPRHLIKEKRETATLKCYPIPRHDTVYWYQQGPGQDPQFLISFYEKMQSDKGSIPDRFSAQQFSDYHSELNMSSLELGDSALYFCASSLAESSYNEQFFGPGTRLTVL.

This chain connects TRBV30 to TRBJ2-1, with TRBD2 as a possible D gene (6 bases). From germline, CDR1 is GTSNPN and CDR2 SVGIG (reference sequence). This CDR3 comprises 14 residues. DNA of the CDR3: TGTGCGGGGAGGCCTGCCGGAGTGTACAATGAGCAGTTCTTC. Its translation is CAGRPAGVYNEQFF.

The chain carries TRBV2 and TRBJ2-6; TRBD1 might be the D (6 bases). The CDR3 extends over 17 amino acids. Germline V lookup: CDR1 SNHLY, CDR2 FYNNEI. Trimming left V 1 base short and J 2 bases short, with 12 bases between. The CDR3 DNA sequence: TGTGCCAGCAGTGAAGGAACAGGGAGAACTGGGGCCAACGTCCTGACTTTC. Amino acids: CASSEGTGRTGANVLTF.

This sequence joins TRBV27 and TRBJ2-2; 8 bases are a match to TRBD2. The V segment lost 7 bases and the J segment 3 bases; nucleotides outside the gene matches: 7. The CDR3 is 15 amino acids. Germline loops: CDR1 MNHEY, CDR2 SMNVEV (reference sequence). As DNA, the CDR3 is TGTGCCAGCAAGGCGGGAGGTAGGGACACCGGGGAGCTGTTTTTT. This encodes CASKAGGRDTGELFF.

The sample holds one count of this clone. In DNA, the CDR3 is TGTGCCAGCGGGAGGGCTGAGACCCAGTACTTC. This codes for CASGRAETQYF. This chain joins TRBV2 and TRBJ2-5, with 7 nucleotides matching TRBD2. The CDR3 contains 11 residues. Trimming cost V 8 bases and J 5 bases; bases outside gene matches: 2. Per germline, CDR1 SNHLY and CDR2 FYNNEI.

J is TRBJ1-2 and V is TRBV6-5; TRBD1 aligns across 8 bases. Germline V gene data show CDR1 as MNHEY and CDR2 as SVGAGI. V shed 2 bases and J 8 bases; nucleotides not matched to a gene: 13. This CDR3 is 16 amino acids long. CDR3 sequence: CASSYTPRTGSSGYTF. The CDR3, as DNA: TGTGCCAGCAGTTACACTCCGAGGACAGGGAGTAGCGGCTACACCTTC.

The chain is built from TRBV2 and TRBJ1-5; D is possibly TRBD1 (5 bases). Germline V gives CDR1 SNHLY, CDR2 FYNNEI. This CDR3 is 15 amino acids long. V dropped 3 bases and J dropped 9 bases, with 18 bases sitting between them. As DNA, the CDR3 is TGTGCCAGCAGTGAGGAGGGGTTAGCCGTAGGGCCCCAGCATTTT. Its translation: CASSEEGLAVGPQHF.

The V gene is TRBV27, the J gene TRBJ2-7; 13 nucleotides align to TRBD2. CDR3 length: 16 amino acids. V lost 5 bases and J lost 6; bases outside the gene matches: 10. CDR1 MNHEY and CDR2 SMNVEV come from the germline V gene (reference sequence). The CDR3 loop is CASSPGLAGTPAEQYF. For the CDR3, the DNA is TGTGCCAGCAGTCCGGGACTAGCGGGAACGCCCGCCGAGCAGTACTTC.